This T cell receptor (beta chain) was observed in a study of cytomegalovirus exposure and HLA in healthy donors. About the study: The 90 to 150 validation repertoires were produced on the same platform as the approximately 620 repertoires of the first cohort. This was reported in a later analysis.

Findings of the study overall: Cytomegalovirus-associated status was assigned to 150 to 200 TCR beta chains. Reports indicated that the classifier achieved high specificity and sensitivity in diagnosing cytomegalovirus status. Within the 120 or so validation repertoires, first-cohort TCR clusters tended to co-occur, according to a later analysis.

Germline CDR1 and CDR2: KGHSH and LQKENI. V was pared by 3 bases and J by 4 bases, with 13 bases between. The CDR3 covers 15 residues. Points on this clone: Its antigen remains unidentified.

Method: immunoSEQ multiplex PCR; TCRdb's copy keeps in-frame clones and lacks some. The data show more than 70,000 clones, about 94% seen once. Sequencing used PBMCs. J is TRBJ1-3 and V is TRBV18; no reliable D call. The TCR originated in a woman aged 18-29 years in good health and CMV-seronegative. DNA of the CDR3: TGTGCCAGCTCACCCCGAATTGACGGGGGAAACACCATATATTTT. Its protein product is CASSPRIDGGNTIYF.